A selection of T cell receptor beta chains follows, all from one sample in a study of blood T cell repertoires in COVID-19. Profiling relied on immunoSEQ multiplex PCR, and the TCRdb table lists in-frame clones only, not all of them. This table holds around 250,000 clones, 88% found once. Sequenced: PBMCs or T cells enriched from blood (not recorded which). These receptors came from a woman in her forties who had been exposed to COVID-19. Each CDR3 is given with its conserved first and last residue. Fields, in order: V gene, J gene, D gene, CDR3 length, CDR3 protein. A D gene is named only where the DNA matches it firmly.

v_call: TRBV28; j_call: TRBJ2-1; d_call: TRBD2; cdr3_length: 14; cdr3_aa: CASSLLAEYNEQFF
v_call: TRBV3-1/TRBV3-2; j_call: TRBJ2-5; d_call: TRBD1; cdr3_length: 21; cdr3_aa: CASSQEGIGRQGKGSVGTQYF
v_call: TRBV19; j_call: TRBJ2-2; d_call: TRBD2; cdr3_length: 16; cdr3_aa: CASSIALAGGPGELFF
v_call: TRBV13; j_call: TRBJ1-2; d_call: -; cdr3_length: 13; cdr3_aa: CASSLEGKDGYTF
v_call: TRBV5-8; j_call: TRBJ2-1; d_call: -; cdr3_length: 11; cdr3_aa: CASSLGGPRFF
v_call: TRBV5-1; j_call: TRBJ1-1; d_call: -; cdr3_length: 17; cdr3_aa: CASSLALGQGGFTEAFF
v_call: TRBV19; j_call: TRBJ1-2; d_call: -; cdr3_length: 13; cdr3_aa: CASSAGLSYGYTF
v_call: TRBV6-5; j_call: TRBJ1-2; d_call: -; cdr3_length: 14; cdr3_aa: CASSKRGLEIGYTF
v_call: TRBV11-2; j_call: TRBJ1-2; d_call: TRBD1; cdr3_length: 16; cdr3_aa: CASSLDHSDRAYGYTF
v_call: TRBV6-2/TRBV6-3; j_call: TRBJ1-5; d_call: TRBD1; cdr3_length: 17; cdr3_aa: CASSYQKGTGGNQPQHF
v_call: TRBV5-1; j_call: TRBJ2-2; d_call: TRBD1; cdr3_length: 17; cdr3_aa: CASSAIPGTGNTGELFF
v_call: TRBV28; j_call: TRBJ2-3; d_call: TRBD1; cdr3_length: 16; cdr3_aa: CASSDRVPVTTDTQYF
v_call: TRBV19; j_call: TRBJ2-1; d_call: -; cdr3_length: 16; cdr3_aa: CASSFLVPGGYNEQFF
v_call: TRBV5-1; j_call: TRBJ2-4; d_call: TRBD1; cdr3_length: 18; cdr3_aa: CASSLTRQGSLAKNIQYF
v_call: TRBV19; j_call: TRBJ2-1; d_call: TRBD1; cdr3_length: 16; cdr3_aa: CASSSYSGQGTNEQFF
v_call: TRBV18; j_call: TRBJ2-7; d_call: -; cdr3_length: 14; cdr3_aa: CASSPPINDYAQYF